The 8 T cell receptor beta chains below were found in one sample sequenced in a study of T-cell reconstitution after alpha-beta-depleted transplantation in children. During its preparation, the TCRbeta library received unique molecular identifiers. TCRdb re-derived calls from the PCR reads in MiXCR, one entry per CDR3 protein. The sample has hundreds of thousands of distinct CDR3 sequences; approximately 16% are singletons. The source material was PBMCs from the stem cell graft donor, sampled from the stem cell graft. These receptors all stem from a human donor who donated a stem cell graft to a child with acute myeloid leukemia.

This clonotype was observed a handful of times. The chain couples TRBV14 to TRBJ2-5; unclear D gene. Trimming took off 0 bases at V and 5 bases at J, with 16 bases between the two ends. Germline-derived CDR1 and CDR2 are SGHDN and FVKESK. CDR3 length: 16 amino acids. The CDR3 coding sequence is TGTGCCAGCAGCCAAGATGGACCCCCCACATCGGAGACCCAGTACTTC. Translated: CASSQDGPPTSETQYF.

This clonotype was counted many times. The rearrangement links TRBV20-1 to TRBJ2-5; a weak D match, TRBD1 (7 bases). This CDR3 contains 16 residues. Trimming shortened V by 1 base and J by 7 bases, and 22 bases separated the two germline ends. Looked up from germline, CDR1 is DFQATT and CDR2 is SNEGSKA (reference sequence). The CDR3: CSARAANYYRGGTQYF. Here the CDR3 DNA reads TGCAGTGCTAGAGCCGCCAATTATTACAGGGGAGGGACCCAGTACTTC.

The chain couples TRBV6-1 to TRBJ2-1, with 7 bases identical to TRBD2. Germline V gene sequence: CDR1 MNHNS, CDR2 SASEGT. The CDR3 has 13 amino acids. Trimming removed 2 bases from V and 8 bases from J; junction bases left unmatched: 3. The CDR3 protein is CASSETTSHEQFF. DNA of the CDR3: TGTGCCAGCAGTGAAACGACTAGCCATGAGCAGTTCTTC.

This clonotype appeared a few times. The chain carries TRBV13 and TRBJ2-1, with TRBD2 matching 7 bases. The CDR3 spans 17 residues. V dropped 0 bases and J dropped 3; count of bases not matched to a gene: 8. Looked up from germline, CDR1 is PRHDT and CDR2 is FYEKMQ (reference sequence). This CDR3 reads CASSLGRGLAVYNEQFF. The CDR3 bases are TGTGCCAGCAGCTTAGGCCGCGGTCTAGCGGTCTACAATGAGCAGTTCTTC.

In this sample, this clonotype turned up a few times. J is TRBJ2-3 and V is TRBV6-5; 8 bases line up with TRBD2. The V gene end was trimmed by 0 bases and the J gene end by 4 bases; junction bases not matched to a gene: 9. The length of the CDR3 is 17 residues. The germline CDR1 and CDR2 sequences are MNHEY and SVGAGI. CDR3 DNA sequence: TGTGCCAGCAGTTACTCCCTTAACGGGGGGGCCTCAGATACGCAGTATTTT. It is translated as CASSYSLNGGASDTQYF.

Many counts were recorded for this clonotype. The chain is built from TRBV20-1 and TRBJ1-1; D is ambiguous. V was trimmed by 6 bases and J by 6 bases, leaving 20 bases between them. Germline V gene lookup returns CDR1 DFQATT and CDR2 SNEGSKA (reference sequence). This CDR3 has 14 residues. The CDR3 loop is CSAGWGTGQAEAFF. CDR3 DNA: TGCAGTGCGGGATGGGGAACCGGCCAAGCTGAAGCTTTCTTT.

V gene TRBV29-1 combines with J gene TRBJ2-3, with D uncertain. Germline loops: CDR1 SQVTM, CDR2 ANQGSEA. The CDR3 sequence is 13 residues long. V gave up 1 base and J gave up 6 bases, with 11 bases separating them. CDR3 DNA sequence: TGCAGCGTTGAAGGGCCTCTCCGCGATACGCAGTATTTT. This translates into CSVEGPLRDTQYF.

In this sample, this clonotype turned up a few times. This sequence joins TRBV5-1 and TRBJ1-5; D possibly corresponds to TRBD1 (6 bases). The CDR3 has 15 amino acids. Between the trimmed V and J ends, which lost 0 bases and 5 bases, there was a span of 12 bases. The V gene's germline CDR1 is SGHRS and CDR2 YFSETQ. As DNA, the CDR3 is TGCGCCAGCAGCTTGGGCAGGGGAGCGGATCAGCCCCAGCATTTT. Residues: CASSLGRGADQPQHF.